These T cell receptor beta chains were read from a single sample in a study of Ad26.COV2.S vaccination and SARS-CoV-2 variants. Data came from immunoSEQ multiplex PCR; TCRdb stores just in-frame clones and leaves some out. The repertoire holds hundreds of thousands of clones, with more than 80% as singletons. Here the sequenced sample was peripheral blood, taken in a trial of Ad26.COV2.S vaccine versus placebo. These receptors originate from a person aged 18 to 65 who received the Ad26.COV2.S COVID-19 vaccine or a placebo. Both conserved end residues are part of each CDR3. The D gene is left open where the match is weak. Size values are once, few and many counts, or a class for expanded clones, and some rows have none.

CASRVAGESGTDTQYF	TGTGCCAGCAGGGTAGCGGGAGAGTCCGGCACAGATACGCAGTATTTT	TRBV2	TRBJ2-3	NA	TRBD2
CSTLSGSYNEQFF	TGCAGCACCCTTAGCGGGTCCTACAATGAGCAGTTCTTC	TRBV29-1	TRBJ2-1	NA	TRBD2
CGWTGRETQYF	TGCGGCTGGACAGGGAGGGAGACCCAGTACTTC	TRBV20-1	TRBJ2-5	NA	TRBD1
CATSRDLREGTGELFF	TGTGCCACCAGCAGAGATTTGCGGGAGGGCACCGGGGAGCTGTTTTTT	TRBV15	TRBJ2-2	NA	TRBD2
CASSPGPSSYNEQFF	TGTGCCAGCAGTCCGGGGCCGAGCTCCTACAATGAGCAGTTCTTC	TRBV6-5	TRBJ2-1	NA	NA
CASSLLAATYEQYF	TGTGCCAGCAGTTTATTGGCAGCCACCTACGAGCAGTACTTC	TRBV28	TRBJ2-7	NA	NA
CASSVVGGAGANVLTF	TGTGCCAGCAGCGTAGTTGGCGGGGCCGGGGCCAACGTCCTGACTTTC	TRBV9	TRBJ2-6	NA	NA
CASSLVGLETQYF	TGTGCCAGCAGCTTAGTGGGGTTAGAGACCCAGTACTTC	TRBV7-2	TRBJ2-5	NA	NA
CASSQGTAGGQFF	TGTGCCAGCAGCCAAGGCACAGCGGGAGGGCAGTTCTTC	TRBV3-1/TRBV3-2	TRBJ2-1	NA	TRBD2
CASSAGQGNSPLHF	TGTGCCAGCAGTGCGGGACAGGGGAATTCACCCCTCCACTTT	TRBV6-2/TRBV6-3	TRBJ1-6	once	TRBD1
CASSGTGRTQETQYF	TGTGCCAGCAGCGGGACAGGGAGGACCCAAGAGACCCAGTACTTC	TRBV6-5	TRBJ2-5	NA	TRBD1
CASGLVTPPPFF	TGTGCTAGTGGTTTGGTAACCCCACCCCCGTTCTTC	TRBV12-5	TRBJ2-1	NA	NA
CASSTGTATYGYTF	TGTGCCAGCAGTACCGGGACCGCGACCTATGGCTACACCTTC	TRBV5-5	TRBJ1-2	NA	NA
CASNMLGVDYGYTF	TGTGCCAGTAACATGCTAGGGGTCGACTATGGCTACACCTTC	TRBV19	TRBJ1-2	NA	NA
CASSQETSGGYNEQFF	TGTGCCAGCAGCCAAGAGACTAGCGGGGGTTACAATGAGCAGTTCTTC	TRBV4-2	TRBJ2-1	NA	TRBD2
CASSVMGGGSGNTIYF	TGTGCCAGCAGCGTAATGGGAGGGGGTTCTGGAAACACCATATATTTT	TRBV9	TRBJ1-3	NA	NA